One and the same sample provided the 22 T cell receptor beta chains below, sequenced in a study of T cell responses to AZD1222 COVID-19 vaccine (dated by TCRdb to the early 2020s). What the time point label conveys for this sample: baseline before first vaccination. Libraries were prepared through the immunoSEQ multiplex PCR assay. The clones in this table, taken by TCRdb from immuneACCESS, are in-frame only. Not every clone is retained; where verified, under half of the shortfall comes from an unresolved V gene, and the cause of the rest is unknown. The sample table shows some 130,000 clones, and roughly 85% are seen once. The leading ten clones occupy approximately 1.6% of the sample. This sample comprised peripheral blood, obtained on day 0 of AZD1222 vaccination. The source is an adult in good health.

The chain is built from TRBV7-6 and TRBJ2-7, with 10 bases matching TRBD1. The V segment lost 0 bases and the J segment 5 bases; nucleotides outside the gene matches: 7. Germline assignment: CDR1 SGHVS and CDR2 FNYEAQ. This CDR3 comprises 16 residues. Here the CDR3 reads CASSLAFRTGGNEQYF. DNA for the CDR3: TGTGCCAGCAGCTTAGCGTTTAGGACAGGGGGAAACGAGCAGTACTTC.

This chain joins TRBV9 and TRBJ1-1; D ambiguous. This CDR3 spans 13 amino acids. Per germline, CDR1 SGDLS and CDR2 YYNGEE. V was trimmed by 0 bases and J by 4 bases, leaving 7 bases between them. The CDR3 sequence is CASSVGVSTEAFF. The CDR3 nucleotides read TGTGCCAGCAGCGTAGGGGTGAGCACTGAAGCTTTCTTT.

This clone was counted a single time. The V call is TRBV10-1, the J call TRBJ2-7, with a tentative D call TRBD2 (5 bases). This CDR3 has 14 amino acids. CDR1 is WNHNN and CDR2 is SYGVQD in the germline V gene (reference sequence). V shed 2 bases and J shed 5 bases, with 13 bases lying between them. The CDR3 sequence is CASSEGRAGDEQYF. CDR3 sequence (DNA): TGCGCCAGCAGTGAGGGACGGGCCGGGGACGAGCAGTACTTC.

The J gene is TRBJ2-7, the V gene TRBV2; either TRBD1 or TRBD2 may supply D (5 bases each). Trimming removed 7 bases at V and 6 bases at J, with 19 bases between. Germline CDR1 reads SNHLY; CDR2 reads FYNNEI. The CDR3 sequence is 14 residues long. CDR3 amino acids: CASNSRGLAGEQYF. Written as DNA, the CDR3 is TGTGCCAGCAATTCGAGGGGCCTGGCGGGCGAGCAGTACTTC.

The chain combines TRBV9 with TRBJ2-1; D unresolved. CDR3 size: 15 residues. The V gene lost 0 bases and the J gene lost 9 bases, with 16 bases spanning the gap. The V gene's germline CDR1 is SGDLS and CDR2 YYNGEE. The CDR3 sequence: CASSVESEPRVEQFF. The CDR3, as DNA: TGTGCCAGCAGCGTAGAGTCGGAGCCTCGGGTTGAGCAGTTCTTC.

The chain combines TRBV6-5 with TRBJ1-5; 9 nucleotides agree with TRBD1. This CDR3 has 15 residues. From germline, CDR1 is MNHEY and CDR2 SVGAGI. Trimming at V came to 8 bases and at J to 2 bases, leaving 7 bases not matched to a gene. CDR3 bases: TGTGCCAGCGGGACGACAGGGGGGGGCAATCAGCCCCAGCATTTT. Translating it yields CASGTTGGGNQPQHF.

The chain recombines TRBV19 with TRBJ2-7; 14 bases line up with TRBD2. V was clipped by 5 bases and J by 4 bases; unmatched bases: 7. The germline gives CDR1 LNHDA, CDR2 SQIVND (reference sequence). The CDR3 extends over 16 amino acids. CDR3 protein: CASSEYGTSGRYEQYF. The CDR3, as DNA: TGTGCCAGTAGTGAATACGGGACTAGCGGGAGATACGAGCAGTACTTC.

The genes are TRBV18 and TRBJ1-1; perhaps TRBD1 as D (5 bases). Germline V lookup: CDR1 KGHSH, CDR2 LQKENI. This CDR3 is built from 12 residues. V lost 6 bases and J lost 8, with 13 bases in between. The CDR3 DNA sequence: TGTGCCAGCTCCTTCTATGGGGGGGAAGCTTTCTTT. It translates to CASSFYGGEAFF.

The count of this clone is one. This chain connects TRBV5-1 to TRBJ2-2; TRBD1 matches 7 bases. The CDR3 loop spans 15 amino acids. Germline values: CDR1 SGHRS, CDR2 YFSETQ. V lost 3 bases, J lost 6 bases, and 8 bases stayed unmatched. The CDR3 loop is CASSSAIDRAGELFF. Written as DNA, the CDR3 is TGCGCCAGCAGCTCCGCGATCGACAGGGCCGGGGAGCTGTTTTTT.

The chain is built from TRBV27 and TRBJ2-2, with 10 nucleotides matching TRBD2. The CDR3 length is 18 residues. Germline trimming cut 3 bases from V and 0 bases from J; bases unmatched to any gene: 7. Germline V gene lookup returns CDR1 MNHEY and CDR2 SMNVEV (reference sequence). The CDR3 reads CASSLSSGGYANTGELFF. The CDR3 nucleotides are TGTGCCAGCAGTTTGTCTAGCGGGGGCTATGCGAACACCGGGGAGCTGTTTTTT.

The V and J genes are TRBV30 and TRBJ1-2; D is unclear. The CDR3 has 13 amino acids. Germline V gene sequence: CDR1 GTSNPN, CDR2 SVGIG (reference sequence). V gave up 3 bases and J gave up 4 bases, with 12 bases separating them. CDR3 nucleotides: TGTGCCTGGAGGGGCAAGGACCGCTATGGCTACACCTTC. Its protein product is CAWRGKDRYGYTF.

This chain links TRBV18 with TRBJ2-3, with 12 bases lining up with TRBD1. With V trimmed by 3 bases and J by 3 bases, 10 bases remained unmatched. Per the germline V gene, CDR1 is KGHSH and CDR2 is LQKENI. This CDR3 has 18 amino acids. DNA for the CDR3: TGTGCCAGCTCACCGCCGGGGACAGGGGGCCTAACTACAGATACGCAGTATTTT. The encoded protein is CASSPPGTGGLTTDTQYF.

This clone was found once. The chain has TRBV19 and TRBJ2-7, with 7 bases that match TRBD1. Germline V CDR1 and CDR2: LNHDA, SQIVND (reference sequence). This CDR3 is 12 amino acids long. V trimming: 9 bases; J trimming: 3 bases; junction bases outside the gene matches: 5. Here the CDR3 reads CASRDRVYEQYF. The DNA for the CDR3 is TGTGCCAGCAGAGACAGGGTCTACGAGCAGTACTTC.

This clone appeared once. The J gene is TRBJ1-1, the V gene TRBV27; D is possibly TRBD1 (5 bases). With 3 bases removed from V and 3 bases from J, the gap between germline ends came to 8 bases. The CDR3 totals 13 residues. Germline CDR1 is MNHEY and CDR2 is SMNVEV (reference sequence). The CDR3 loop reads CASSFTGDTEAFF. CDR3 bases: TGTGCCAGCAGTTTTACGGGGGACACTGAAGCTTTCTTT.

The genes are TRBV19 and TRBJ1-4; 8 positions match TRBD1. There are 16 residues in the CDR3. CDR1 and CDR2 from the germline V gene are LNHDA and SQIVND (reference sequence). V was pared by 5 bases and J by 3 bases, with 8 bases of the junction left unmatched. CDR3 nucleotide sequence: TGTGCCAGTAGTTCAGGGGGCCTTCGGTCTAATGAAAAACTGTTTTTT. Its protein product is CASSSGGLRSNEKLFF.

This clone is labeled as medium-sized. The chain has TRBV5-1 and TRBJ1-3, with a tentative D call TRBD1 (6 bases). Trimming shortened V by 3 bases and J by 6 bases, and 16 bases separated the two germline ends. The length of the CDR3 is 15 residues. Germline values: CDR1 SGHRS, CDR2 YFSETQ. The DNA of the CDR3 is TGCGCCAGCAGCTCCCTAGGGGGAGGTCAAAACACCATATATTTT. This translates into CASSSLGGGQNTIYF.

The chain recombines TRBV4-1 with TRBJ1-5; the D gene is possibly TRBD1 (5 bases). This CDR3 has 15 amino acids. Deletions cut 0 bases from V and 7 bases from J, with 13 bases between. CDR1 is MGHRA and CDR2 is YSYEKL in the germline V gene. CDR3 nucleotide sequence: TGCGCCAGCAGCCAAGATGTCCAGGGAGGACAGCCCCAGCATTTT. This translates into CASSQDVQGGQPQHF.

This sequence joins TRBV7-3 and TRBJ2-1; tentatively, D is TRBD1 (6 bases). Germline V gives CDR1 SGHTA, CDR2 FQGTGA. This CDR3 is 16 amino acids long. V was clipped by 2 bases and J by 8 bases, with 19 bases between them. The CDR3 sequence: CASSLVRGGNRDEQFF. CDR3 sequence (DNA): TGTGCCAGCAGCTTAGTACGAGGGGGAAATAGGGATGAGCAGTTCTTC.

The chain links TRBV5-1 to TRBJ2-7, with 7 bases that match TRBD1. CDR1 and CDR2 from the germline V gene are SGHRS and YFSETQ. This CDR3 is 14 amino acids long. V was pared by 5 bases and J by 1 base, with 6 bases of the junction left unmatched. Here the CDR3 reads CASSQQGLSYEQYF. CDR3 nucleotide sequence: TGCGCCAGCAGTCAACAGGGGTTATCCTACGAGCAGTACTTC.

This sequence joins TRBV7-8 and TRBJ1-1; D remains ambiguous. Trimming removed 5 bases from V and 0 bases from J, with 10 bases in between. CDR1 is SGHVS, CDR2 FQNEAQ, per germline. The CDR3 sequence is 14 residues long. For the CDR3, the DNA is TGTGCCAGCAGCAAGTCGACGGTGAACACTGAAGCTTTCTTT. Its translation is CASSKSTVNTEAFF. The entire variable domain, with the rest obtained from reference TRBV7-8 and TRBJ1-1, is as follows: GAGVSQSPRYKVAKRGQDVALRCDPISGHVSLFWYQQALGQGPEFLTYFQNEAQLDKSGLPSDRFFAERPEGSVSTLKIQRTQQEDSAVYLCASSKSTVNTEAFFGQGTRLTVV.

The rearrangement uses TRBV11-2 and TRBJ1-1; unclear D gene. Germline V gives CDR1 SGHAT, CDR2 FQNNGV. Trimming took 8 bases from V and 1 from J, leaving 8 bases between them. This CDR3 is 12 amino acids long. The CDR3 DNA follows: TGTGCCAGCGCACACGGGAACACTGAAGCTTTCTTT. Encoded protein: CASAHGNTEAFF. Looking up the rest from reference TRBV11-2 and TRBJ1-1 gives the full variable domain: EAGVAQSPRYKIIEKRQSVAFWCNPISGHATLYWYQQILGQGPKLLIQFQNNGVVDDSQLPKDRFSAERLKGVDSTLKIQPAKLEDSAVYLCASAHGNTEAFFGQGTRLTVV.

This chain uses TRBV29-1 with TRBJ1-3; a weak D match, TRBD1 (6 bases). CDR3 size: 13 residues. Trimming removed 4 bases from V and 3 bases from J, with 10 bases in between. Germline CDR1 and CDR2: SQVTM and ANQGSEA. In DNA form, the CDR3 reads TGCAGCGTTGCGGGGGCAGGTGGAAACACCATATATTTT. It is translated as CSVAGAGGNTIYF.